The 16 T cell receptor beta chains listed next were all sequenced from one sample in a study of identical twins. TCRdb re-called the 5' RACE reads with MiXCR, one entry per CDR3 protein. Of 420,000 or so distinct CDR3 sequences in the sample, approximately 17% were seen once. Sequencing was done on a sample of naive T cells sorted from blood. All receptors derive from a man aged 50 or older in good health.

The chain links TRBV13 to TRBJ2-3, with a possible D match to TRBD1 (7 bases). V was shortened by 4 bases and J by 3 bases, with 14 bases between the two germline ends. CDR3 length: 15 residues. Germline CDR1 reads PRHDT; CDR2 reads FYEKMQ (reference sequence). CDR3: CASSSPTGRTDTQYF. For the CDR3, the DNA is TGTGCCAGCAGCTCGCCGACAGGGAGGACAGATACGCAGTATTTT.

Many counts were recorded for this clonotype. The rearrangement links TRBV5-1 to TRBJ2-2, with 8 bases aligning to TRBD1. The junction had 6 bases not matched to a gene; V was cut back by 4 bases and J by 1 base. Germline-derived CDR1 and CDR2 are SGHRS and YFSETQ. This CDR3 has 16 residues. The CDR3 spells CASSTSGTGNTGELFF. The CDR3 DNA sequence: TGCGCCAGCAGCACTTCCGGGACAGGGAACACCGGGGAGCTGTTTTTT.

This clonotype was observed many times. V and J are TRBV20-1 and TRBJ1-1; 7 nucleotides line up with TRBD1. In germline, CDR1 is DFQATT, CDR2 SNEGSKA (reference sequence). Unmatched junction bases numbered 5, after V lost 6 bases and J lost 1 base. The CDR3 contains 13 residues. For the CDR3, the DNA is TGCAGTGCGGCCAGGACAGGGAACACTGAAGCTTTCTTT. Its translation is CSAARTGNTEAFF.

This clonotype has ten or more counts. This rearrangement joins TRBV29-1 to TRBJ2-7; D is perhaps TRBD1 (5 bases). Germline V gives CDR1 SQVTM, CDR2 ANQGSEA. V shed 4 bases and J shed 1 base, with 8 bases lying between them. There are 12 residues in the CDR3. The CDR3 DNA sequence: TGCAGCGTTGGTGACAGTTCCTACGAGCAGTACTTC. Translation gives CSVGDSSYEQYF.

The CDR3 DNA sequence: TGTGCCAGCAGCCTTGGGTCTCCTGGAGGCTATGGCTACACCTTC. Protein sequence: CASSLGSPGGYGYTF. This rearrangement joins TRBV21-1 to TRBJ1-2. TRBV21-1 is listed as a pseudogene. The CDR3 extends over 15 amino acids.

V and J are TRBV7-8 and TRBJ2-7, with D hard to call. The CDR3 is made up of 14 amino acids. The ends were cut back, 1 base at V and 2 bases at J, with 9 bases in the middle. Germline loops: CDR1 SGHVS, CDR2 FQNEAQ. The CDR3 bases are TGTGCCAGCAGCTTAGAGTTAGGAGCCTACGAGCAGTACTTC. It is translated as CASSLELGAYEQYF.

This clonotype was picked up a small number of times. The chain combines TRBV20-1 with TRBJ2-7; a weak D match, TRBD2 (5 bases). The CDR3 extends over 13 amino acids. V shed 1 base and J shed 3 bases, with 10 bases lying between them. Germline values: CDR1 DFQATT, CDR2 SNEGSKA (reference sequence). CDR3 loop: CSARGFSDYEQYF. Here the CDR3 DNA reads TGCAGTGCTAGAGGGTTTAGCGACTACGAGCAGTACTTC.

V usage is TRBV5-5 and J usage is TRBJ2-7, with a possible D match to TRBD2 (6 bases). Germline-derived CDR1 and CDR2 are SGHKS and YYEKEE (reference sequence). The CDR3 has 14 amino acids. Trimming stripped 0 bases from V and 4 bases from J, with 11 bases between. CDR3 residues: CASSLALAAYEQYF. The CDR3, as DNA: TGTGCCAGCAGCTTGGCACTAGCAGCGTACGAGCAGTACTTC.

This clonotype was seen repeatedly, ten times or more. This chain joins TRBV9 and TRBJ2-1; tentative D call: TRBD2 (6 bases). Per the germline V gene, CDR1 is SGDLS and CDR2 is YYNGEE. The CDR3 is made up of 14 amino acids. Trimming removed 3 bases from V and 6 bases from J, with 13 bases in between. CDR3 sequence: CASSAGTPSNEQFF. In DNA form, the CDR3 reads TGTGCCAGCAGCGCCGGGACTCCCTCCAATGAGCAGTTCTTC.

This clonotype was counted only a few times. The V call is TRBV30, the J call TRBJ1-1; unclear D gene. The CDR3 contains 15 residues. The V gene lost 3 bases and the J gene lost 1 base, with 15 bases spanning the gap. Germline assignment: CDR1 GTSNPN and CDR2 SVGIG (reference sequence). The CDR3 loop is CAWRDPRRWNTEAFF. For the CDR3, the DNA is TGTGCCTGGAGGGACCCCCGGCGATGGAACACTGAAGCTTTCTTT.

This clonotype was detected ten times or more. The V gene is TRBV9, the J gene TRBJ1-2; D not resolved. This CDR3 is built from 15 residues. V gave up 4 bases and J gave up 4 bases, with 17 bases separating them. Per the germline V gene, CDR1 is SGDLS and CDR2 is YYNGEE. The CDR3 DNA follows: TGTGCCAGCAGCCCATATCGACCCGGGTCCTATGGCTACACCTTC. It codes for CASSPYRPGSYGYTF.

The rearrangement links TRBV5-1 to TRBJ2-5; possibly TRBD1 or TRBD2 for D (5 bases each). Trimming took 0 bases from V and 0 from J, leaving 9 bases between them. The CDR3 loop spans 15 amino acids. Per the germline V gene, CDR1 is SGHRS and CDR2 is YFSETQ. This chain's CDR3 is CASSLAPGHQETQYF. The CDR3 DNA follows: TGCGCCAGCAGCTTGGCCCCGGGACACCAAGAGACCCAGTACTTC.

The chain has TRBV6-5 and TRBJ2-5; D may match TRBD1 or TRBD2 (5 bases each). There are 14 residues in the CDR3. Deletions cut 0 bases from V and 7 bases from J, with 12 bases between. The germline V gene has CDR1 MNHEY and CDR2 SVGAGI. The CDR3 DNA sequence: TGTGCCAGCAGTTACTCCCCCAGGGACGGGACCCAGTACTTC. Its translation: CASSYSPRDGTQYF.

Many counts were recorded for this clonotype. The chain recombines TRBV18 with TRBJ1-4; 7 nucleotides match TRBD1. The V gene end was trimmed by 8 bases and the J gene end by 5 bases; junction bases not matched to a gene: 8. The CDR3 has 14 residues. Germline-derived CDR1 and CDR2 are KGHSH and LQKENI. The CDR3 loop reads CASSPGTVNEKLFF. The CDR3 DNA follows: TGTGCCAGCAGCCCCGGGACAGTAAATGAAAAACTGTTTTTT.

This clonotype was seen more than once but under ten times. This chain uses TRBV24-1 with TRBJ2-7, with D perhaps TRBD2 (5 bases). Trimming removed 4 bases at V and 7 bases at J, with 10 bases between. The CDR3 spans 12 residues. CDR1 is KGHDR, CDR2 SFDVKD, per germline. CDR3 coding DNA: TGTGCCACCAGTGAGGGATCGGGGGAGCAGTACTTC. Translating gives CATSEGSGEQYF.

This clonotype was seen only a few times. This sequence joins TRBV25-1 and TRBJ2-5; the D gene is possibly TRBD1 (6 bases). CDR3 length: 15 residues. Looked up from germline, CDR1 is MGHDK and CDR2 is SYGVNS. V shed 0 bases and J shed 5 bases, with 13 bases lying between them. The CDR3: CASSEYLGADETQYF. Here the CDR3 DNA reads TGTGCCAGCAGTGAATACCTGGGGGCCGACGAGACCCAGTACTTC.